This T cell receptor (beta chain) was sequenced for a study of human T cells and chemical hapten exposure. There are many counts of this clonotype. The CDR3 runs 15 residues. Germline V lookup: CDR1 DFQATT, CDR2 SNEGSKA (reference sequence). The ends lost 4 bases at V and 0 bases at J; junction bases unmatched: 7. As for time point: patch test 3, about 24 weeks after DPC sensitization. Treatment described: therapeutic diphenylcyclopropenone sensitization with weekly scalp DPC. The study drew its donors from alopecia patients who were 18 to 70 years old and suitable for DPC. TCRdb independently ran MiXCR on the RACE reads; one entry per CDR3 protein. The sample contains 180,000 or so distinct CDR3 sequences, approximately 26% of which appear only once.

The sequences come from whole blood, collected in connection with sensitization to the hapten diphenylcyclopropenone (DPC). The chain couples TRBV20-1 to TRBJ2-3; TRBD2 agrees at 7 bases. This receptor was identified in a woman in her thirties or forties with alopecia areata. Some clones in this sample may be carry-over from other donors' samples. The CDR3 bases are TGCAGTGCTATTATTGGGGGGGTGAGCACAGATACGCAGTATTTT. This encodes CSAIIGGVSTDTQYF.